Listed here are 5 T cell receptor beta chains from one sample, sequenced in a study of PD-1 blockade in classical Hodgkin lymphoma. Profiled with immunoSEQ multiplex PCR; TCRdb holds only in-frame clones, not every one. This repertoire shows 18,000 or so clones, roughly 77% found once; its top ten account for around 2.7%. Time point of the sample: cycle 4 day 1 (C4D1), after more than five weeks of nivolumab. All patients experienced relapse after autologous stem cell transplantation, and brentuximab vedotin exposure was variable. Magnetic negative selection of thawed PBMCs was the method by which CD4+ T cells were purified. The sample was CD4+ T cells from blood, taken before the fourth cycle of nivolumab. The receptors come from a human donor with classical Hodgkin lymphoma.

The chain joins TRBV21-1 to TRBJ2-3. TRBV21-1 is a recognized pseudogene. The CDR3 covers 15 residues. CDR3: CASSKGPHVVDTQYF. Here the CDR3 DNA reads TGTGCCAGCAGCAAAGGCCCCCATGTTGTAGATACGCAGTATTTT.

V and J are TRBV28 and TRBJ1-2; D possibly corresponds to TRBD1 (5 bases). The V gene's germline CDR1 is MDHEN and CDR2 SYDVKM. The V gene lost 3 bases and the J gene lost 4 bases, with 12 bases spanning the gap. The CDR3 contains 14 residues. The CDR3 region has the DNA TGTGCCAGCAGTTTGGTGGGGGTAGGCTATGGCTACACCTTC. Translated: CASSLVGVGYGYTF.

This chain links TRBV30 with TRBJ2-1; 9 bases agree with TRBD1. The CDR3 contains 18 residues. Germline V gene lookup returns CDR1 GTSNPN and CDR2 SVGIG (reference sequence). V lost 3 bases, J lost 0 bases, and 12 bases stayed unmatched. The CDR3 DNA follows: TGTGCCTGGAGGGGCGGGACAGGGACGGTCCGCTCCTACAATGAGCAGTTCTTC. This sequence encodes CAWRGGTGTVRSYNEQFF.

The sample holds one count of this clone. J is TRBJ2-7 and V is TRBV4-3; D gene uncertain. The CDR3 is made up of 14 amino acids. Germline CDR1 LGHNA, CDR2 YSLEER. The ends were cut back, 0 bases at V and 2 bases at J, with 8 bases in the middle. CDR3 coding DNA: TGCGCCAGCAGCCAAGATCAAGGGACCTACGAGCAGTACTTC. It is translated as CASSQDQGTYEQYF.

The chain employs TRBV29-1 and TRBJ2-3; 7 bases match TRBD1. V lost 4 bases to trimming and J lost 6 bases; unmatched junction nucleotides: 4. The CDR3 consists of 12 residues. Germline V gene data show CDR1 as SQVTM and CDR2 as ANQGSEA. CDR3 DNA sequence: TGCAGCGTTGTTGGACAGGCCGATACGCAGTATTTT. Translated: CSVVGQADTQYF.